What follows are 7 T cell receptor beta chains derived from one specimen sequenced in a study of blood T cell repertoires in COVID-19. Clones were read by immunoSEQ multiplex PCR, and TCRdb kept only the in-frame ones, dropping some. The data contain hundreds of thousands of clones, around 84% of them seen just once; the ten biggest clones take up approximately 1.7%. Sequenced sample: PBMCs or T cells enriched from blood (not recorded which). These receptors were obtained from a man aged 40-55 years who had recovered from COVID-19.

This chain connects TRBV7-8 to TRBJ2-5; 8 bases fit TRBD2. V was pared by 7 bases and J by 3 bases, with 13 bases of the junction left unmatched. Germline V gene data show CDR1 as SGHVS and CDR2 as FQNEAQ. This CDR3 has 16 amino acids. The CDR3 bases are TGTGCCAGCAATCCCCCTGGGGCGGGGGGCAAAGAGACCCAGTACTTC. Translated: CASNPPGAGGKETQYF.

The chain couples TRBV3-1 (or the pseudogene TRBV3-2) to TRBJ2-5; 9 bases are shared with TRBD1. The CDR3 runs 14 residues. Germline loops: CDR1 LGHDT, CDR2 YNNKEL (reference sequence). J lost 4 bases, V lost 5 bases, and 5 bases had no gene match. CDR3 DNA: TGTGCCAGCAGCTTCACAGGGGGCCTAGAGACCCAGTACTTC. It is translated as CASSFTGGLETQYF.

This clone was seen a few times. The chain joins TRBV7-3 to TRBJ1-2; a weak D match, TRBD1 (5 bases). The CDR3 runs to 14 residues. Looked up from germline, CDR1 is SGHTA and CDR2 is FQGTGA. The ends were cut back, 1 base at V and 8 bases at J, with 14 bases in the middle. CDR3 in amino acids: CASSLNQGGYGYTF. The CDR3 region has the DNA TGTGCCAGCAGCTTAAATCAGGGAGGCTACGGCTACACCTTC.

This clone was detected only once. This rearrangement joins TRBV6-1 to TRBJ2-1; the match to TRBD1 covers 8 bases. The CDR3 extends over 16 amino acids. CDR1 and CDR2 from the germline V gene are MNHNS and SASEGT. V lost 2 bases to trimming and J lost 6 bases; unmatched junction nucleotides: 9. The CDR3 coding sequence is TGTGCCAGCAGTGAACCCCGGACAGGGCTCGTCAATGAGCAGTTCTTC. Translation gives CASSEPRTGLVNEQFF.

V and J are TRBV2 and TRBJ1-4; unclear D gene. V shed 7 bases and J shed 8 bases, with 17 bases lying between them. This CDR3 is built from 14 residues. Germline CDR1 is SNHLY and CDR2 is FYNNEI. CDR3 sequence (DNA): TGTGCCAGCAACGAAGGGCAGACTAGCGAAAAACTGTTTTTT. Its translation is CASNEGQTSEKLFF.

V usage is TRBV13 and J usage is TRBJ2-1, with 8 bases aligning to TRBD1. Trimming cost V 4 bases and J 9 bases; bases outside gene matches: 2. Germline values: CDR1 PRHDT, CDR2 FYEKMQ (reference sequence). This CDR3 has 12 amino acids. CDR3: CASSSTGVEQFF. The CDR3 coding sequence is TGTGCCAGCAGCTCGACAGGGGTTGAGCAGTTCTTC. The complete variable domain, with remaining parts taken from reference TRBV13 and TRBJ2-1, reads AAGVIQSPRHLIKEKRETATLKCYPIPRHDTVYWYQQGPGQDPQFLISFYEKMQSDKGSIPDRFSAQQFSDYHSELNMSSLELGDSALYFCASSSTGVEQFFGPGTRLTVL.

V and J are TRBV11-2 and TRBJ2-1, with D possibly TRBD2 on 6 matching bases. Germline V gene lookup returns CDR1 SGHAT and CDR2 FQNNGV. CDR3 length: 14 amino acids. Trimming removed 1 base from V and 6 bases from J, with 10 bases in between. CDR3 amino acids: CASSLAGAINEQFF. In DNA form, the CDR3 reads TGTGCCAGCAGCTTAGCGGGAGCAATCAATGAGCAGTTCTTC.